Included here is one T cell receptor (beta chain) sequence, with context. The antigen is undetermined. The data were produced by immunoSEQ multiplex PCR, yet TCRdb's version contains in-frame clones alone and is incomplete. The table lists some 36,000 clones, around 95% of them singletons, with about 1.5% in the top ten. Germline CDR1 and CDR2: GTSNPN and SVGIG (reference sequence). This CDR3 region has 12 residues. Deletions cut 4 bases from V and 1 base from J, with 7 bases between. The time point here: recipient sample about 28 days before transplant, after cytoreduction. Recipient blood drawn about 28 days pretransplant and days 30, 100, 180 after. The data stem from a study of T cell clonotyping in hematopoietic cell transplantation. General observations from the study: Without cell sorting, CD4 versus CD8 contributions remain unresolved.

This chain connects TRBV30 to TRBJ1-1; unclear D gene. This receptor was identified in a man in his forties with chronic myeloid leukemia. Some clones in this sample may be carry-over from other donors' samples. Sequencing used peripheral blood mononuclear cells, obtained before stem cell transplant. The chain's CDR3 is CAWKPRNTEAFF. CDR3 DNA sequence: TGTGCCTGGAAACCGCGGAACACTGAAGCTTTCTTT.